The 9 T cell receptor beta chains given below trace back to one sample, sequenced in a study of CXCR3-negative and CXCR3-positive naive CD8 T cells. Notes on the study in general: Compared with CXCR3-negative naive cells, CXCR3-positive naive cells showed more hydrophobic TRB CDR3s.

Their specific antigens are unknown. Libraries of TRB cDNA were made by 5' RACE and carried UMIs. TCRdb re-called the 5' RACE reads, yielding one record per CDR3 amino acid sequence without DNA. Its listing shows about 120,000 distinct CDR3 sequences. Sequenced: naive CXCR3+ CD8+ T cells from blood. Subset in this sample: CD45RO-CCR7+CD27+CD95- naive CD8+ T cells expressing CXCR3 (TNR3+). The source of these receptors is a human donor in good health. Some clones in this sample may be carry-over from other donors' samples.

V gene TRBV7-3 combines with J gene TRBJ2-5; TCRdb's D call of TRBD2 is untestable without DNA. The CDR3 runs 13 residues. The germline gives CDR1 SGHTA, CDR2 FQGTGA. The CDR3 sequence: CASSFSLRDSQYF.

The chain is built from TRBV7-9 and TRBJ2-1; checking the TCRdb D call of TRBD2 is not possible without DNA. There are 15 residues in the CDR3. CDR1 is SEHNR and CDR2 is FQNEAQ in the germline V gene (reference sequence). CDR3 protein: CASSELAGGLNEQFF.

This chain joins TRBV29-1 and TRBJ1-2; TCRdb's D call, TRBD1, is unchecked because there is no DNA. The CDR3 has 14 amino acids. Germline V gene sequence: CDR1 SQVTM, CDR2 ANQGSEA. CDR3: CSVQQGGTNYGYTF.

V is TRBV2 and J is TRBJ1-6. Germline CDR1 SNHLY, CDR2 FYNNEI. The CDR3 consists of 14 residues. The CDR3 loop is CASSEMGLGSPLHF.

The rearrangement links TRBV7-3 to TRBJ2-7; no DNA is available, so the TRBD2 call from TCRdb remains unchecked. From germline, CDR1 is SGHTA and CDR2 FQGTGA. The CDR3 sequence is 19 residues long. The CDR3 sequence is CASSLLIPKTSGVTYEQYF. Variable domain in full (rest from reference TRBV7-3 and TRBJ2-7): GAGVSQTPSNKVTEKGKYVELRCDPISGHTALYWYRQSLGQGPEFLIYFQGTGAADDSGLPNDRFFAVRPEGSVSTLKIQRTERGDSAVYLCASSLLIPKTSGVTYEQYFGPGTRLTVT.

The chain has TRBV27 and TRBJ2-7; TCRdb names TRBD2, which stays unverified in the absence of DNA. This CDR3 contains 14 residues. Germline V gene data show CDR1 as MNHEY and CDR2 as SMNVEV (reference sequence). CDR3 in amino acids: CASSLVREAYEQYF.

V is TRBV2 and J is TRBJ2-7; TCRdb indicates TRBD1, and absent DNA this call remains unverified. The CDR3 extends over 12 amino acids. Germline CDR1 SNHLY, CDR2 FYNNEI. The CDR3 sequence is CASSETGVEQYF.

The J gene is TRBJ1-1, the V gene TRBV19. Germline CDR1 is LNHDA and CDR2 is SQIVND (reference sequence). The CDR3 consists of 13 residues. CDR3 amino acids: CASTLAGSLRAFF. Full variable domain (rest looked up from reference TRBV19 and TRBJ1-1): DGGITQSPKYLFRKEGQNVTLSCEQNLNHDAMYWYRQDPGQGLRLIYYSQIVNDFQKGDIAEGYSVSREKKESFPLTVTSAQKNPTAFYLCASTLAGSLRAFFGQGTRLTVV.

V and J are TRBV12-3 or TRBV12-4 and TRBJ2-7. The CDR3 runs 12 residues. CDR3 residues: CASSLLGYEQYF.